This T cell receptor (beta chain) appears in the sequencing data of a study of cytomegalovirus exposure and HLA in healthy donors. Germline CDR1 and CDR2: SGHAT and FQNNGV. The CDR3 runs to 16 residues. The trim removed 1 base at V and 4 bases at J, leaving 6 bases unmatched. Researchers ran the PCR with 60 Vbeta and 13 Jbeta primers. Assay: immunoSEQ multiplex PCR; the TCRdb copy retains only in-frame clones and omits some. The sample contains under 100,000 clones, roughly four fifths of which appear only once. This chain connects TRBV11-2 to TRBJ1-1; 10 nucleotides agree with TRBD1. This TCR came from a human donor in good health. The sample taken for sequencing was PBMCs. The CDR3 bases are TGTGCCAGCAGCTTAGGACAGGGGGCGCAGCTCACTGAAGCTTTCTTT. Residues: CASSLGQGAQLTEAFF. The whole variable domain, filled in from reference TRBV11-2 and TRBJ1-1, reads EAGVAQSPRYKIIEKRQSVAFWCNPISGHATLYWYQQILGQGPKLLIQFQNNGVVDDSQLPKDRFSAERLKGVDSTLKIQPAKLEDSAVYLCASSLGQGAQLTEAFFGQGTRLTVV.